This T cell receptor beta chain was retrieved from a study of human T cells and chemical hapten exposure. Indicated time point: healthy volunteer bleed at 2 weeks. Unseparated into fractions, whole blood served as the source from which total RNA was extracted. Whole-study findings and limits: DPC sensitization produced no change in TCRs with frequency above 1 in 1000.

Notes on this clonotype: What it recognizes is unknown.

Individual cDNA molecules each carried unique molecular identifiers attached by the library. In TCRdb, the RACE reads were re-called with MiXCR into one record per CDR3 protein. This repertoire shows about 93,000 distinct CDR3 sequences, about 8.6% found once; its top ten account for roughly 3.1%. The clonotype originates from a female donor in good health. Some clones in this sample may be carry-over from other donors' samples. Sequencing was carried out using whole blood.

CDR3: CATSGGLTQETQYF. CDR3 DNA sequence: TGTGCCACCAGCGGGGGACTAACTCAAGAGACCCAGTACTTC. The chain recombines TRBV15 with TRBJ2-5, with 7 bases matching TRBD2. V shed 5 bases and J 2 bases; nucleotides not matched to a gene: 5. Germline lookup yields CDR1 LNHNV and CDR2 YYDKDF (reference sequence). The CDR3 extends over 14 amino acids.